The 11 T cell receptor beta chains listed next were all sequenced from one sample in a study of blood T cell repertoires in COVID-19. Clones were read by immunoSEQ multiplex PCR, and TCRdb kept only the in-frame ones, dropping some. The repertoire holds 45,000 to 65,000 clones, with 65% to 80% as singletons. The sequenced sample was peripheral blood. The source is a man in his sixties or seventies with active or convalescent COVID-19.

The sample holds one count of this clone. The gene calls are TRBV19 and TRBJ2-7, with TRBD1 as a possible D gene (6 bases). Trimming cost V 6 bases and J 3 bases, with 18 bases left between them. CDR3 size: 15 residues. The V gene's germline CDR1 is LNHDA and CDR2 SQIVND (reference sequence). The CDR3 spells CASSRTFRDNYEQYF. For the CDR3, the DNA is TGTGCCAGTAGCCGGACGTTCCGGGACAACTACGAGCAGTACTTC.

The chain carries TRBV7-2 and TRBJ1-5; 7 bases line up with TRBD1. J gave up 1 base and V 5 bases, and 5 bases lay outside the gene matches. The germline V gene has CDR1 SGHTA and CDR2 FQGNSA. The CDR3 totals 15 residues. CDR3 residues: CASSRTGQSNQPQHF. CDR3 nucleotides: TGTGCCAGCAGCCGGACGGGACAGAGCAATCAGCCCCAGCATTTT.

This clone was detected a few times. This chain uses TRBV4-3 with TRBJ2-3; D not resolved. The germline V and J ends were trimmed by 1 base and 0 bases, with 8 bases remaining between them. CDR1 is LGHNA, CDR2 YSLEER, per germline. The CDR3 runs to 15 residues. The chain's CDR3 is CASSQVGASTDTQYF. The CDR3 DNA reads TGCGCCAGCAGCCAAGTAGGAGCTAGCACAGATACGCAGTATTTT.

The J gene is TRBJ1-5, the V gene TRBV7-2, with 7 bases identical to TRBD1. The germline gives CDR1 SGHTA, CDR2 FQGNSA. V shed 6 bases and J 6 bases; nucleotides not matched to a gene: 8. This CDR3 has 14 amino acids. Here the CDR3 DNA reads TGTGCCAGCAGTAACCAGGGGGGCTCTCAGCCCCAGCATTTT. The encoded protein is CASSNQGGSQPQHF.

The chain has TRBV30 and TRBJ1-4, with TRBD1 identical over 7 bases. The V gene end was trimmed by 1 base and the J gene end by 5 bases; junction bases not matched to a gene: 1. The CDR3 loop spans 13 amino acids. Germline CDR1 reads GTSNPN; CDR2 reads SVGIG (reference sequence). This chain's CDR3 is CAWSAGQNEKLFF. The CDR3 bases are TGTGCCTGGAGTGCGGGACAGAATGAAAAACTGTTTTTT.

There are a few counts of this clone. This sequence joins TRBV6-5 and TRBJ1-2; D unclear. Trimming stripped 2 bases from V and 2 bases from J, with 9 bases between. CDR3 length: 14 amino acids. CDR1 is MNHEY and CDR2 is SVGAGI in the germline V gene. In DNA, the CDR3 is TGTGCCAGCAGTTACGACCGGCGGAACTATGGCTACACCTTC. Translation: CASSYDRRNYGYTF.

The chain has TRBV9 and TRBJ2-6; D may be TRBD2 (5 bases). The germline CDR1 and CDR2 sequences are SGDLS and YYNGEE. The CDR3 length is 16 residues. V gave up 0 bases and J gave up 4 bases, with 11 bases separating them. The CDR3 nucleotides are TGTGCCAGCAGCGTAGCCTGGCAGCGGGGGGCCAACGTCCTGACTTTC. It codes for CASSVAWQRGANVLTF.

The sample holds one count of this clone. The V and J genes are TRBV30 and TRBJ1-2; D not certain. The V gene lost 6 bases and the J gene lost 2 bases, with 19 bases spanning the gap. The CDR3 is 15 residues long. The germline CDR1 and CDR2 sequences are GTSNPN and SVGIG (reference sequence). DNA for the CDR3: TGTGCCTGCTACAGAGGGAAGCGGTGGAACTATGGCTACACCTTC. It is translated as CACYRGKRWNYGYTF.

A word on this clone: At one of its ends the junction is not consistent with the germline gene, which may arise from a read error. V usage is TRBV5-3 and J usage is TRBJ2-7; D is possibly TRBD2 (5 bases). TRBV5-3 is an open reading frame whose function is uncertain. The CDR3 loop spans 10 amino acids. CDR3 nucleotide sequence: TGTGCCAGAAGCTTCTGGCCCAGCGGCTTC. Its translation is CARSFWPSGF.

The chain uses TRBV3-1 (or the pseudogene TRBV3-2) and TRBJ2-7; TRBD1 matches at 7 bases. V lost 1 base and J lost 4; bases outside the gene matches: 13. Germline V gene sequence: CDR1 LGHDT, CDR2 YNNKEL (reference sequence). CDR3 size: 17 residues. As DNA, the CDR3 is TGTGCCAGCAGCCAAGCAGGGACAGCGTGGTTCCGTTACGAGCAGTACTTC. Encoded protein: CASSQAGTAWFRYEQYF.

This clone showed up many times. The J gene is TRBJ2-2, the V gene TRBV7-8, with 8 bases matching TRBD2. The CDR3 is 16 residues long. CDR1 and CDR2 from the germline V gene are SGHVS and FQNEAQ. With V trimmed by 2 bases and J by 7 bases, 9 bases remained unmatched. This chain's CDR3 is CASSLFERGRGGELFF. The DNA of the CDR3 is TGTGCCAGCAGCTTATTCGAGCGGGGGCGGGGCGGGGAGCTGTTTTTT.